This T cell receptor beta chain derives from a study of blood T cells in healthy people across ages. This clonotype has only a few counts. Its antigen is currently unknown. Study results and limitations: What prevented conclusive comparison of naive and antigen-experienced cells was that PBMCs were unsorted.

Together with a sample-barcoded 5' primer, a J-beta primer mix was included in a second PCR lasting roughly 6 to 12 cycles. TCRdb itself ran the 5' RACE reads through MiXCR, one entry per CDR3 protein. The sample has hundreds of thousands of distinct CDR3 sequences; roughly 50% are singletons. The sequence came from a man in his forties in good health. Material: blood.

CDR3 loop: CSVGGGLYGYTF. Written as DNA, the CDR3 is TGCAGCGTTGGGGGAGGTTTATATGGCTACACCTTC. The V gene is TRBV29-1, the J gene TRBJ1-2; D remains unclear. V was cut by 4 bases and J by 5 bases, with 11 bases left in between. Germline CDR1 reads SQVTM; CDR2 reads ANQGSEA. CDR3 length equals 12 residues.